This T cell receptor (beta chain) came from a study of cytomegalovirus exposure and HLA in healthy donors. Healthy individuals who donated bone marrow served as the donors. In its sample, this clone was seen once. Its antigen is not known. Study-level findings and limits: A later examination showed that TCR association rates differed by HLA locus, with DRB1 most and HLA-C fewest.

V lost 0 bases, J lost 6 bases, and 13 bases lay in between. The germline gives CDR1 SGHNT, CDR2 YYREEE (reference sequence). This CDR3 has 15 amino acids. Primers for the PCR totalled 60 Vbeta and 13 Jbeta. The method was immunoSEQ multiplex PCR; TCRdb's version includes in-frame clones alone and lacks a portion of them. The sample shows some 150,000 clones, 65% to 75% of them seen only once. Sequenced material: PBMCs. This TCR came from a man aged 18 to 29 in good health and CMV-seronegative. V gene TRBV5-4 combines with J gene TRBJ1-5, with D tentatively TRBD1 (5 bases). The chain's CDR3 is CASSLDGGIGQPQHF. Written as DNA, the CDR3 is TGTGCCAGCAGCTTGGATGGGGGGATAGGTCAGCCCCAGCATTTT. The complete variable domain, with remaining parts taken from reference TRBV5-4 and TRBJ1-5, reads ETGVTQSPTHLIKTRGQQVTLRCSSQSGHNTVSWYQQALGQGPQFIFQYYREEENGRGNFPPRFSGLQFPNYSSELNVNALELDDSALYLCASSLDGGIGQPQHFGDGTRLSIL.